One sample yielded the 17 T cell receptor beta chains listed below, sequenced in a study of shared clonotypes between healthy human individuals. Sequencing was performed with immunoSEQ multiplex PCR; in TCRdb, only in-frame clones are kept and a portion is missing. The sample has hundreds of thousands of clones, around 97% seen once. Sequencing input: naive CD4+ T cells sorted from blood. Subset here: CD45RA+ positively selected. Source of these receptors: a woman aged 25-40 years in good health.

The chain is built from TRBV14 and TRBJ2-1; 10 bases match TRBD1. V lost 7 bases to trimming and J lost 2 bases; unmatched junction nucleotides: 8. The CDR3 totals 16 residues. From germline, CDR1 is SGHDN and CDR2 FVKESK. In nucleotides, the CDR3 is TGTGCCAGCAACCATGCAGGGACAGGGGCCTACAATGAGCAGTTCTTC. It encodes CASNHAGTGAYNEQFF.

The chain combines TRBV5-1 with TRBJ1-1; TRBD1 is a possible D gene (6 bases). Germline CDR1 and CDR2: SGHRS and YFSETQ. The CDR3 contains 15 residues. Deletions cut 0 bases from V and 5 bases from J, with 14 bases between. The CDR3 loop is CASSLVGHGETEAFF. CDR3 DNA sequence: TGCGCCAGCAGCTTGGTGGGACATGGTGAGACTGAAGCTTTCTTT.

Comments on this clone: The sample has other DNA sequences that encode this CDR3 too. V gene TRBV28 combines with J gene TRBJ2-5; the D gene is possibly TRBD2 (6 bases). The J call may be incorrect, as the DNA end agrees better with TRBJ2-7. CDR3 size: 13 residues. Germline values: CDR1 MDHEN, CDR2 SYDVKM. The CDR3 DNA follows: TGTGCCAGCAGTCCCGGGAGAAGCTACGAGCAGTACTTC. This sequence encodes CASSPGRSYEQYF.

V gene TRBV5-1 combines with J gene TRBJ1-3, with a possible D match to TRBD1 (5 bases). Germline V gene sequence: CDR1 SGHRS, CDR2 YFSETQ. The V gene lost 4 bases and the J gene lost 2 bases, with 10 bases spanning the gap. The CDR3 has 14 residues. The CDR3 nucleotides read TGCGCCAGCAGCCAGCCAGGGCCTGGAAACACCATATATTTT. Residues: CASSQPGPGNTIYF.

The J gene is TRBJ2-3, the V gene TRBV5-6; 8 bases fit TRBD1. The CDR3 is 15 residues long. Germline values: CDR1 SGHDT, CDR2 YYEEEE. V dropped 4 bases and J dropped 0; count of bases not matched to a gene: 4. The CDR3 region is CASSPQGASTDTQYF. In DNA form, the CDR3 reads TGTGCCAGCAGCCCCCAGGGGGCTAGCACAGATACGCAGTATTTT.

The chain recombines TRBV19 with TRBJ2-7, with 9 bases that match TRBD1. The CDR3 spans 13 residues. Germline CDR1 is LNHDA and CDR2 is SQIVND (reference sequence). V lost 6 bases, J lost 6 bases, and 6 bases stayed unmatched. CDR3 protein: CASRGTGRIEQYF. The CDR3 bases are TGTGCCAGTAGAGGGACAGGGAGGATCGAGCAGTACTTC. The whole variable domain, remainder taken from reference TRBV19 and TRBJ2-7, is DGGITQSPKYLFRKEGQNVTLSCEQNLNHDAMYWYRQDPGQGLRLIYYSQIVNDFQKGDIAEGYSVSREKKESFPLTVTSAQKNPTAFYLCASRGTGRIEQYFGPGTRLTVT.

The gene calls are TRBV18 and TRBJ1-1; unclear D gene. The V gene lost 4 bases and the J gene lost 3 bases, with 15 bases spanning the gap. CDR3 length: 15 residues. Germline values: CDR1 KGHSH, CDR2 LQKENI. The CDR3 nucleotides read TGTGCCAGCTCACTCGCGACCCCAACTGACACTGAAGCTTTCTTT. Translation gives CASSLATPTDTEAFF.

V gene TRBV7-2 combines with J gene TRBJ2-3; D unclear. V was pared by 3 bases and J by 5 bases, with 9 bases between. From germline, CDR1 is SGHTA and CDR2 FQGNSA. There are 13 residues in the CDR3. CDR3 sequence reads: CASSFSAEDTQYF. The DNA of the CDR3 is TGTGCCAGCAGCTTCAGCGCGGAAGATACGCAGTATTTT.

The chain recombines TRBV5-1 with TRBJ2-2; the D is unclear. The V gene's germline CDR1 is SGHRS and CDR2 YFSETQ. Trimming pared 4 bases from V and 3 bases from J, leaving 10 bases between. CDR3 size: 14 residues. In DNA form, the CDR3 reads TGCGCCAGCAGCCCACAGACCCACACCGGGGAGCTGTTTTTT. Translating gives CASSPQTHTGELFF.

The J gene is TRBJ2-7, the V gene TRBV6-5; D remains unclear. Trimming shortened V by 6 bases and J by 5 bases, and 8 bases separated the two germline ends. This CDR3 comprises 11 residues. The V gene's germline CDR1 is MNHEY and CDR2 SVGAGI. The CDR3 is CASRGWNEQYF. The CDR3 DNA sequence: TGTGCCAGCAGAGGCTGGAACGAGCAGTACTTC.

V is TRBV10-2 and J is TRBJ2-1; 9 nucleotides align to TRBD2. In germline, CDR1 is WSHSY, CDR2 SAAADI. The V and J ends lost 7 bases and 7 bases, in that order; junction bases with no gene match: 8. CDR3 length: 14 residues. The CDR3 sequence: CASIAGEGLNEQFF. The CDR3 bases are TGCGCCAGCATAGCGGGAGAGGGGCTAAATGAGCAGTTCTTC.

The chain recombines TRBV11-2 with TRBJ2-7; 9 bases are a match to TRBD2. This CDR3 region has 15 residues. Germline loops: CDR1 SGHAT, CDR2 FQNNGV. With 4 bases clipped from V and 7 bases from J, the junction kept 11 bases outside the gene matches. As DNA, the CDR3 is TGTGCCAGCAGCTCGACTAGCGGCCTCCTCGGAGAGCAGTACTTC. It codes for CASSSTSGLLGEQYF.

The chain has TRBV28 and TRBJ2-7, with TRBD1 identical over 8 bases. The germline V gene has CDR1 MDHEN and CDR2 SYDVKM. V gave up 6 bases and J gave up 3 bases; unmatched junction bases: 7. The CDR3 is made up of 14 amino acids. The DNA for the CDR3 is TGTGCCAGCAGGCGACGGGACAGGTACTACGAGCAGTACTTC. Protein: CASRRRDRYYEQYF.

The chain uses TRBV18 and TRBJ2-7; D might be TRBD1 (5 bases). This CDR3 contains 13 residues. The ends were cut back, 5 bases at V and 6 bases at J, with 14 bases in the middle. Germline CDR1 reads KGHSH; CDR2 reads LQKENI. CDR3 nucleotide sequence: TGTGCCAGCTCAAGGGGCCGTGAAACCGAGCAGTACTTC. Protein product: CASSRGRETEQYF. Variable domain in full (rest from reference TRBV18 and TRBJ2-7): NAGVMQNPRHLVRRRGQEARLRCSPMKGHSHVYWYRQLPEEGLKFMVYLQKENIIDESGMPKERFSAEFPKEGPSILRIQQVVRGDSAAYFCASSRGRETEQYFGPGTRLTVT.

The chain is built from TRBV18 and TRBJ1-3; no clear D. Per the germline V gene, CDR1 is KGHSH and CDR2 is LQKENI. Trimming pared 3 bases from V and 0 bases from J, leaving 6 bases between. CDR3 length: 14 amino acids. The CDR3 reads CASSPDGSGNTIYF. The CDR3 nucleotides are TGTGCCAGCTCACCGGACGGCTCTGGAAACACCATATATTTT.

V and J are TRBV21-1 and TRBJ2-4. TRBV21-1 is a known pseudogene. The CDR3 sequence is 16 residues long. CDR3 region: CASSKDAELAKNIQYF. The CDR3 DNA reads TGTGCCAGCAGCAAAGATGCAGAGCTAGCCAAAAACATTCAGTACTTC.

The chain couples TRBV19 to TRBJ1-4; D perhaps matches TRBD1 (5 bases). The length of the CDR3 is 13 residues. Germline V gene data show CDR1 as LNHDA and CDR2 as SQIVND (reference sequence). The CDR3 region has the DNA TGTGCTATCAGCGACGGGGGTAATGAAAAACTGTTTTTT. Its translation: CAISDGGNEKLFF.